This is a list of T cell receptor beta chains from one sample in a study of control samples from healthy donors and cancer patients. The assay was immunoSEQ multiplex PCR, and TCRdb's table has in-frame clones only and misses some. The sample shows about 140,000 clones, 80% to 95% of them seen only once. The sample taken for sequencing was blood. These receptors all come from a man under 40 in good health. Both conserved end residues are part of each CDR3. The D gene is left open where the match is weak. Rows may omit the clone size; those that give it use once, few, many or a size class.

V gene	clone size	J gene	D gene	CDR3 DNA	CDR3 protein
TRBV28	NA	TRBJ2-2	NA	TGTGCCAGCAGTTACTATGGAGTAGCGGAGAACACCGGGGAGCTGTTTTTT	CASSYYGVAENTGELFF
TRBV2	NA	TRBJ2-3	TRBD2	TGTGCCAGCAGTGCGGGTAGCGGGAGGGCAGATACGCAGTATTTT	CASSAGSGRADTQYF
TRBV15	NA	TRBJ1-2	NA	TGTGCCACCAGCGAGGGGAACTATGGCTACACCTTC	CATSEGNYGYTF
TRBV28	NA	TRBJ2-7	TRBD2	TGTGCCAGCAGTGCTTTGACTAGCGGGAGGACCTACGAGCAGTACTTC	CASSALTSGRTYEQYF
TRBV12-5	NA	TRBJ2-1	NA	TGTGCTAGTGGTTTGGGTCCGGACAATGAGCAGTTCTTC	CASGLGPDNEQFF
TRBV9	NA	TRBJ1-2	NA	TGTGCCAGCAGCGTAGCGTCAGACTATGGCTACACCTTC	CASSVASDYGYTF
TRBV6-1	NA	TRBJ1-2	NA	TGTGCCAGCAGTGAAGCGCGGACGTCCTGGGATGGCTACACCTTC	CASSEARTSWDGYTF
TRBV24-1	NA	TRBJ2-1	TRBD1	TGTGCCACCAGTGAGCCCGGGACAGGGGGCTCTGGTAAGCAGTTCTTC	CATSEPGTGGSGKQFF
TRBV6-5	NA	TRBJ2-7	NA	TGTGCCAGCAGTATGACAGGGACTCTTTGGGAGCAGTACTTC	CASSMTGTLWEQYF
TRBV5-1	NA	TRBJ1-3	NA	TGCGCCAGCAGCTCGGTTGGGATGGACACCATATATTTT	CASSSVGMDTIYF
TRBV3-1/TRBV3-2	NA	TRBJ1-2	TRBD1	TGTGCCAGCAGCCAATCCCGGACAGGCTTGGATGGCTACACCTTC	CASSQSRTGLDGYTF
TRBV5-1	once	TRBJ2-1	TRBD2	TGCGCCAGCAGCTTAGCAGCGGGAGCAACAAAGTACAATGAGCAGTTCTTC	CASSLAAGATKYNEQFF
TRBV5-4	NA	TRBJ1-1	TRBD1	TGTGCCAGCAACAGCCAGGGGGTCGCGTTCCCTGAAGCTTTCTTT	CASNSQGVAFPEAFF
TRBV28	NA	TRBJ1-1	NA	TGTGCCAGCAGCGTACAACCCAAGAACACTGAAGCTTTCTTT	CASSVQPKNTEAFF
TRBV5-1	NA	TRBJ1-3	NA	TGCGCCAGCAGCTTACCCTCACAGGCGCCTGGAAACACCATATATTTT	CASSLPSQAPGNTIYF
TRBV28	NA	TRBJ1-5	NA	TGTGCCAGCAGTTTACACGGTGGGAGCAATCAGCCCCAGCATTTT	CASSLHGGSNQPQHF
TRBV27	NA	TRBJ1-5	NA	TGTGCCAGCAGGACCATTGGGCGAAATCAGCCCCAGCATTTT	CASRTIGRNQPQHF
TRBV20-1	NA	TRBJ2-4	NA	TGCAGTGCTAACACAGAAAACATTCAGTACTTC	CSANTENIQYF
TRBV19	NA	TRBJ2-3	TRBD2	TGTGCCAGTAGGTTAGCGGGAGGTAACACAGATACGCAGTATTTT	CASRLAGGNTDTQYF
TRBV30	NA	TRBJ2-5	TRBD1	TGTGCCTGGAGTGTACAGACAGGGCCGGAGACCCAGTACTTC	CAWSVQTGPETQYF
TRBV6-5	NA	TRBJ2-2	TRBD2	TGTGCCAGCAGCTCCGGGGGGGCGAACACCGGGGAGCTGTTTTTT	CASSSGGANTGELFF
TRBV18	NA	TRBJ1-2	NA	TGTGCCAGCTCACCACCTGGAGGCAGACAGAACTATGGCTACACCTTC	CASSPPGGRQNYGYTF
TRBV9	once	TRBJ2-2	NA	TGTGCCAGTGCGGAATTGAACACCGGGGAGCTGTTTTTT	CASAELNTGELFF
TRBV5-1	NA	TRBJ2-5	NA	TGCGCCAGCAGCGGCCGGGACTCCAGAGGGGAGGAGACCCAGTACTTC	CASSGRDSRGEETQYF
TRBV3-1/TRBV3-2	NA	TRBJ2-2	NA	TGTGCCAGCAGCCAATCCGGACCCGGGGAGCTGTTTTTT	CASSQSGPGELFF
TRBV28	NA	TRBJ1-4	NA	TGTGCCAGCAGTTTACCCCGAGCTGACATACTTGATGAAAAACTGTTTTTT	CASSLPRADILDEKLFF
TRBV28	NA	TRBJ1-5	NA	TGTGCCAGCAGTTCCCGGACGGTTAGCAATCAGCCCCAGCATTTT	CASSSRTVSNQPQHF
TRBV27	NA	TRBJ1-2	NA	TGTGCCAGCAGTCCCGCAGGACGGGATGGTTATGGCTACACCTTC	CASSPAGRDGYGYTF
TRBV3-1/TRBV3-2	large	TRBJ1-2	NA	TGTGCCAGCAGCCAAGGAATGGGAGGGCGGGTTAACTATGGCTACACCTTC	CASSQGMGGRVNYGYTF
TRBV28	NA	TRBJ1-2	TRBD1	TGTGCCAGCAGTCCGGACAGGGGGTTAGGCTATGGCTACACCTTC	CASSPDRGLGYGYTF
TRBV6-5	NA	TRBJ2-2	NA	TGTGCCAGCGTGGGCGAATTGGGGGGGCCCGGGGAGCTGTTTTTT	CASVGELGGPGELFF
TRBV7-9	NA	TRBJ2-1	TRBD2	TGTGCCAGCAGATCTAGGGCGGGAGGTGTCAATGAGCAGTTCTTC	CASRSRAGGVNEQFF
TRBV7-2	NA	TRBJ2-7	TRBD2	TGTGCCAGCAGCTTTGGACTAGCGGGAGAAAGGGGTCGCGAGCAGTACTTC	CASSFGLAGERGREQYF
TRBV24-1	NA	TRBJ1-1	TRBD1	TGTGCCACCAAATCGACAGGGTCTGAAGCTTTCTTT	CATKSTGSEAFF
TRBV28	NA	TRBJ2-2	NA	TGTGCCAGCAGTTTATTCAGCAACACCGGGGAGCTGTTTTTT	CASSLFSNTGELFF
TRBV14	NA	TRBJ2-1	TRBD2	TGTGCCAGCAGCCAAGATCGGGCGGGACTAGCGAACAATGAGCAGTTCTTC	CASSQDRAGLANNEQFF
TRBV10-1	once	TRBJ2-7	NA	TGCGCCAGCAGTGGTTCGGACAGGGGGCGACTAGCGGGGGTGATCTACGAGCAGTACTTC	CASSGSDRGRLAGVIYEQYF
TRBV6-4	NA	TRBJ1-1	TRBD1	TGTGCCAGCAGTCGGACAGGGAACACTGAAGCTTTCTTT	CASSRTGNTEAFF
TRBV24-1	NA	TRBJ2-1	NA	TGTGCCACCAGTGAATACGGTAATGAGCAGTTCTTC	CATSEYGNEQFF
TRBV7-9	NA	TRBJ1-1	NA	TGTGCCAGCAGCTTTACAACACGCGACACTGAAGCTTTCTTT	CASSFTTRDTEAFF